This T cell receptor (beta chain) was profiled in a study of cytomegalovirus exposure and HLA in healthy donors. Notes on the study in general: In the analysis, some V segments, TRBV6-2 and TRBV6-3 included, were excluded as indistinguishable.

Comments on this clone: Its antigen is not identified.

V lost 6 bases, J lost 5 bases, and 13 bases lay in between. The CDR3 loop spans 13 amino acids. CDR1 is MNHNY, CDR2 SVGAGI, per germline (reference sequence). Use of 60 Vbeta and 13 Jbeta primers characterized the PCR. Profiling relied on immunoSEQ multiplex PCR, and the TCRdb table lists in-frame clones only, not all of them. The table records about 160,000 clones, around four fifths of them present only once. The sample taken for sequencing was PBMCs. The chain recombines TRBV6-6 with TRBJ1-2; D possibly corresponds to TRBD1 (5 bases). This clonotype was obtained from a man aged 30 to 45 in good health and CMV-seronegative. Here the CDR3 reads CASSSWGEYGYTF. The CDR3 region has the DNA TGTGCCAGCAGCAGTTGGGGGGAGTATGGCTACACCTTC.